This T cell receptor beta chain was captured by sequencing in a study of shared clonotypes between healthy human individuals. Study overall: Aged between 18 and 49, the donors were a couple of women and a few men. Whole-study findings and limits: With four donors compared, 4.5% to 6.5% of naive CD4 clonotypes were shared. Memory subsets generally showed smaller estimated richness than naive subsets did.

Details on this clone: Its antigen is not identified.

Splitting of CD4+ cells produced CD45RA+ naive and CD45RA-negative memory subsets. The CDR3 is 15 residues long. Germline CDR1 and CDR2: GTSNPN and SVGIG (reference sequence). V was shortened by 0 bases and J by 0 bases, with 10 bases between the two germline ends. The protocol was immunoSEQ multiplex PCR, while the TCRdb copy is restricted to in-frame clones and leaves out a portion. The sample holds a few million clones, 95% seen once. This sequence was found in a man aged 18 to 29 in good health. The chain couples TRBV30 to TRBJ2-3, with D tentatively TRBD1 (7 bases). Sequencing input: naive CD4+ T cells sorted from blood. The subset: CD45RA+ positively selected. The CDR3 nucleotides are TGTGCCTGGAGTGTAGGAGGGGGCAGCACAGATACGCAGTATTTT. Residues: CAWSVGGGSTDTQYF.